This TCR beta chain was recorded in a study of blood T cells in healthy people across ages. The V end was cut by 7 bases, the J end by 5 bases, with 17 bases between. The CDR3 covers 14 residues. This clonotype was observed a few times. Next came a second PCR, run for about 7 to 12 cycles, which used a sample-barcoded 5' primer along with a J-beta primer mix. TCRdb independently ran MiXCR on the 5' RACE reads; one entry per CDR3 protein. The sample holds about 1.1 million distinct CDR3 sequences, around two fifths seen once. The sequence derives from a man in his late teens or twenties in good health. The chain joins TRBV12-3 or TRBV12-4 to TRBJ1-1; D ambiguous. Sequencing used blood. The CDR3 sequence: CASTPSGRGTEAFF. In nucleotides, the CDR3 is TGTGCCAGCACCCCATCGGGTCGTGGGACTGAAGCTTTCTTT.